Following are 18 T cell receptor beta chains from one sample sequenced in a study of spatial heterogeneity in lung cancer. The time point: sample taken at primary tumor resection. TCRdb ran MiXCR on the 5' RACE reads and lists one entry per CDR3 protein. The table has 25,000 to 30,000 distinct CDR3 sequences, under 8.5% seen once. General study points: The study found that expanded intratumoral alpha and beta TCR counts tracked tumor mutation counts.

No cognate antigen is known for these TCRs. Here the sequenced sample was lung tumor tissue, taken at surgery. These TCRs come from a male donor with early-stage non-small cell lung cancer.

This clonotype was counted ten times or more. This rearrangement joins TRBV20-1 to TRBJ1-1, with 8 bases fitting TRBD1. Germline V gene data show CDR1 as DFQATT and CDR2 as SNEGSKA (reference sequence). The CDR3 has 16 amino acids. J gave up 4 bases and V 0 bases, and 10 bases lay outside the gene matches. CDR3 protein: CSARDGRTGGGTEAFF. In nucleotides, the CDR3 is TGCAGTGCTAGAGACGGCAGAACAGGGGGAGGCACTGAAGCTTTCTTT.

The chain combines TRBV27 with TRBJ1-1, with D possibly being TRBD1 (6 bases). The V gene lost 3 bases and the J gene lost 1 base, with 9 bases spanning the gap. The CDR3 runs 14 residues. The germline CDR1 and CDR2 sequences are MNHEY and SMNVEV (reference sequence). The CDR3 here is CASSLGAANTEAFF. CDR3 coding DNA: TGTGCCAGCAGTTTGGGGGCGGCGAACACTGAAGCTTTCTTT.

This sequence joins TRBV4-2 and TRBJ1-1; D gene uncertain. The CDR3 has 13 residues. The V gene's germline CDR1 is LGHNA and CDR2 YNFKEQ. Trimming took off 1 base at V and 3 bases at J, with 6 bases between the two ends. The CDR3 loop is CASSQGRYTEAFF. The CDR3 region has the DNA TGTGCCAGCAGCCAAGGGCGGTACACTGAAGCTTTCTTT.

Ten or more counts support this clonotype. J is TRBJ1-3 and V is TRBV6-5; no clear D gene. There are 15 residues in the CDR3. Trimming stripped 0 bases from V and 4 bases from J, with 10 bases between. Looked up from germline, CDR1 is MNHEY and CDR2 is SVGAGI. For the CDR3, the DNA is TGTGCCAGCAGTTACTCACGGGGTTCGGGAAACACCATATATTTT. Translating gives CASSYSRGSGNTIYF.

This clonotype was counted at least ten times. The rearrangement links TRBV12-3 or TRBV12-4 to TRBJ1-5; no reliable D call. CDR3 length: 13 amino acids. V dropped 3 bases and J dropped 5 bases, with 8 bases sitting between them. The CDR3 nucleotides read TGTGCCAGCAGTTTCGCCGGGGATCAGCCCCAGCATTTT. Amino acids: CASSFAGDQPQHF.

The V call is TRBV7-9, the J call TRBJ1-6, with D tentatively TRBD1 (5 bases). The CDR3 is 13 residues long. CDR1 is SEHNR and CDR2 is FQNEAQ in the germline V gene (reference sequence). V dropped 3 bases and J dropped 7 bases, with 7 bases sitting between them. CDR3 region: CASSFQGNSPLHF. The CDR3 DNA follows: TGTGCCAGCAGCTTTCAGGGAAATTCACCCCTCCACTTT. The full variable domain, rest sourced from reference TRBV7-9 and TRBJ1-6, is DTGVSQNPRHKITKRGQNVTFRCDPISEHNRLYWYRQTLGQGPEFLTYFQNEAQLEKSRLLSDRFSAERPKGSFSTLEIQRTEQGDSAMYLCASSFQGNSPLHFGNGTRLTVT.

This clonotype was seen many times. The chain is built from TRBV7-2 and TRBJ2-5, with a possible D match to TRBD1 (5 bases). The CDR3 is made up of 14 amino acids. Trimming cost V 1 base and J 2 bases, with 8 bases left between them. Germline V gene data show CDR1 as SGHTA and CDR2 as FQGNSA. The chain's CDR3 is CASSLVTAQETQYF. Here the CDR3 DNA reads TGTGCCAGCAGCTTAGTGACAGCTCAAGAGACCCAGTACTTC.

By frequency in the sample, this clonotype is medium-sized (0.01 to 0.1%). The genes are TRBV20-1 and TRBJ2-5; 8 bases are shared with TRBD2. Trimming removed 3 bases from V and 5 bases from J; junction bases left unmatched: 8. The germline V gene has CDR1 DFQATT and CDR2 SNEGSKA (reference sequence). CDR3 length: 14 residues. The CDR3 sequence is CSASQGAGAETQYF. The CDR3 DNA sequence: TGCAGTGCTAGTCAGGGAGCGGGAGCGGAGACCCAGTACTTC.

This clonotype was picked up many times. The chain recombines TRBV2 with TRBJ1-3; no clear D gene. V gave up 6 bases and J gave up 0 bases, with 9 bases separating them. This CDR3 region has 14 residues. Germline lookup yields CDR1 SNHLY and CDR2 FYNNEI. CDR3 loop: CASRSYNSGNTIYF. Here the CDR3 DNA reads TGTGCCAGCAGATCCTACAACTCTGGAAACACCATATATTTT. Filled out from reference TRBV2 and TRBJ1-3, the complete variable domain reads EPEVTQTPSHQVTQMGQEVILRCVPISNHLYFYWYRQILGQKVEFLVSFYNNEISEKSEIFDDQFSVERPDGSNFTLKIRSTKLEDSAMYFCASRSYNSGNTIYFGEGSWLTVV.

This clonotype was observed at least ten times. This chain connects TRBV12-3 or TRBV12-4 to TRBJ2-3, with 7 bases that match TRBD1. Germline trimming cut 3 bases from V and 3 bases from J; bases unmatched to any gene: 6. There are 15 residues in the CDR3. The CDR3 DNA is TGTGCCAGCAGTTTCGACAGGGTGGTTACAGATACGCAGTATTTT. The encoded protein is CASSFDRVVTDTQYF.

The sample holds many counts of this clonotype. The chain uses TRBV27 and TRBJ1-2; D uncertain. V was pared by 5 bases and J by 6 bases, with 13 bases between. There are 13 residues in the CDR3. Germline V gene sequence: CDR1 MNHEY, CDR2 SMNVEV (reference sequence). The CDR3 region has the DNA TGTGCCAGCAGTCATTCCGGATCGGATGGCTACACCTTC. Amino acid sequence: CASSHSGSDGYTF.

This chain joins TRBV28 and TRBJ1-1; D is unclear. The CDR3 has 14 amino acids. V was clipped by 5 bases and J by 0 bases, with 10 bases between them. The germline V gene has CDR1 MDHEN and CDR2 SYDVKM. CDR3 DNA: TGTGCCAGCAGTCCAACAGTCGTGAACACTGAAGCTTTCTTT. Translating gives CASSPTVVNTEAFF. Full variable domain (rest looked up from reference TRBV28 and TRBJ1-1): DVKVTQSSRYLVKRTGEKVFLECVQDMDHENMFWYRQDPGLGLRLIYFSYDVKMKEKGDIPEGYSVSREKKERFSLILESASTNQTSMYLCASSPTVVNTEAFFGQGTRLTVV.

The table lists this clonotype with many counts. The V call is TRBV5-1, the J call TRBJ1-5, with unresolved D. This CDR3 contains 15 residues. Germline CDR1 reads SGHRS; CDR2 reads YFSETQ. V shed 0 bases and J shed 3 bases, with 10 bases lying between them. CDR3 DNA: TGCGCCAGCAGCTTGGGACTTATGGACAATCAGCCCCAGCATTTT. Translated, it gives CASSLGLMDNQPQHF.

This clonotype came up many times. The rearrangement uses TRBV4-1 and TRBJ2-2, with TRBD1 identical over 9 bases. V was clipped by 3 bases and J by 1 base; unmatched bases: 6. CDR3 length equals 17 residues. Germline V CDR1 and CDR2: MGHRA, YSYEKL. This CDR3 is CASSQIPGQGNTGELFF. The CDR3, as DNA: TGCGCCAGCAGCCAGATTCCGGGACAGGGGAACACCGGGGAGCTGTTTTTT.

The gene calls are TRBV20-1 and TRBJ1-5; a possible D gene is TRBD1 (5 bases). The V end was cut by 2 bases, the J end by 4 bases, with 15 bases between. CDR3 length equals 15 residues. Looked up from germline, CDR1 is DFQATT and CDR2 is SNEGSKA (reference sequence). The CDR3, as DNA: TGCAGTGCTAGACGATTAGCAGGGTCGAATCAGCCCCAGCATTTT. This encodes CSARRLAGSNQPQHF.

This clonotype was detected ten times or more. This chain joins TRBV20-1 and TRBJ2-1, with a possible D match to TRBD1 (6 bases). V lost 3 bases and J lost 14, with 17 bases in between. The CDR3 sequence is 12 residues long. Germline CDR1 is DFQATT and CDR2 is SNEGSKA (reference sequence). CDR3 nucleotides: TGCAGTGCTAGGCAAACAGGGAGACAGGAGTTCTTC. Translating gives CSARQTGRQEFF.

The chain combines TRBV5-6 with TRBJ2-3, with TRBD2 identical over 12 bases. Germline CDR1 and CDR2: SGHDT and YYEEEE. J gave up 2 bases and V 1 base, and 8 bases lay outside the gene matches. This CDR3 region has 18 residues. As DNA, the CDR3 is TGTGCCAGCAGCTTGTTCACTAGCGGGGGGCCTTCCACAGATACGCAGTATTTT. The encoded protein is CASSLFTSGGPSTDTQYF.

This clonotype has at least ten counts. CDR3 nucleotide sequence: TGTGCCAGCAGCCTGGCAGGGTTTACCCCCCGATCTGGAAACACCATATATTTT. It translates to CASSLAGFTPRSGNTIYF. The chain has TRBV28 and TRBJ1-3, with a weak D call TRBD1 (5 bases). V lost 6 bases and J 1 base, leaving 22 bases between the germline ends. Germline V gives CDR1 MDHEN, CDR2 SYDVKM. The CDR3 consists of 18 residues.